This T cell receptor beta chain derives from a study of regulatory T cells in long-lasting Graves disease. Study conclusions and caveats: Persistent disease showed a preference for TRBV28, TRBJ1-2 and TRBJ2-5.

This sample's time point: newly diagnosed GD, antithyroid drugs for less than 3 months. PBMC RNA served as the TCR library source. Enrollment of patients was through an endocrinology department in Xi'an, China. This clonotype occurred a few times. Its antigen remains unidentified. Relying on iRepertoire HTBI primers and Arm-PCR of CDR3 regions, the team built TCR beta libraries. TCRdb re-derived calls from the multiplex PCR reads in MiXCR, one entry per CDR3 protein. The sample holds hundreds of thousands of distinct CDR3 sequences, about 16% seen once. The CDR3 length is 12 residues. V shed 7 bases and J shed 5 bases, with 11 bases lying between them. Germline V gives CDR1 LNHDA, CDR2 SQIVND (reference sequence). These data were also reused for a study on T cells in Graves' hyperthyroidism and ophthalmopathy.

Sequencing was performed on peripheral blood mononuclear cells (PBMCs), taken at new diagnosis, from a patient treated with antithyroid drugs. This rearrangement joins TRBV19 to TRBJ2-5, with D possibly TRBD2 on 6 matching bases. This TCR was recovered from a woman in her 30s with Graves disease. CDR3 protein: CASTRLVETQYF. The CDR3 bases are TGTGCCAGTACCAGACTAGTGGAGACCCAGTACTTC.